This T cell receptor beta chain emerged from a study of cytomegalovirus exposure and HLA in healthy donors (dated by TCRdb to the late 2010s). A note on the overall study: An earlier analysis of roughly 630 of the donors reported 250 to 300 Gb of sequence data and about 100 million unique TCR beta sequences from some 180 million T cells. Approximately 310 gigabases of sequencing data and approximately 92 million unique TCR sequences made up an early release that covered roughly 670 HLA-typed donors. Among the roughly 410 genotyped donors, 75% to 90% belonged to the genetic ancestry cluster associated with self-reported Caucasian donors. The study aimed to test whether signatures of past pathogen exposure could be identified by cataloging public T cell receptors. The T cell repertoires of some 670 subjects were profiled by immunosequencing and related to cytomegalovirus serostatus. A separate validation cohort of more than 100 different subjects was used in addition to the approximately 700-subject first cohort. To predict cytomegalovirus infection status, the study brought together high-throughput TCR immunosequencing, statistical association of individual TCRs with disease status, and machine learning. To study patterns of TCR occurrence, a later analysis re-analyzed previously published TCR beta repertoires from more than 550 donors and added high-resolution HLA genotyping. In the later analysis, no new phenotypic data were used to find candidate immune exposures; instead, reliance was placed on TCR beta sequences and their occurrence across donors. To decide whether each TCR beta V gene segment behaved as functional or pseudogenic, an earlier analysis of nearly 600 of the donors relied on high-throughput TCR beta sequencing. Donor age, sex, ethnicity and CMV serostatus were collected together with the repertoire data. In a later genetic analysis, genome-wide SNP genotypes for about 60% of the 666 donors were used, and that subset was treated as a discovery cohort. Every discovery cohort repertoire had been produced on one sequencing platform. HLA typing included class I and class II loci at four-digit resolution. The number of typed donors differed by locus: 629-630 for A, B, C, DRB1 and DQB1; approximately 530 for DQA1; over 600 for DPA1; and some 470 for DPB1. Four to six DR-DQ haplotypes were handled as single units for association and clustering because linkage in the cohort was strong. Across about 380 genotyped donors of the cohort, an average of about 250,000 unique TCR beta nucleotide sequences per donor were sequenced, and approximately 17% of those sequences were non-productive. Paper-wide results and their limitations: Strong co-occurrence of HLA alleles, especially DR and DQ, made assigning TCR associations to individual alleles difficult. In an earlier analysis of a few hundred of the donors, most TCR beta V segments were observed in productive rearrangements about 87% or about 30% of the time, broadly matching IMGT annotations. Sequencing depth was assumed to be roughly uniform across donors in the presence/absence analyses, though that assumption may not hold. For the cohort, immune exposure information was limited to CMV serostatus. According to a later genetic analysis, donors in an Asian-associated ancestry cluster had fewer N-insertions in productive TCRs than the approximately 630-donor mean. Only TCR beta chains were sequenced in this cohort, and the absence of alpha or paired-chain data limited detectable features. The study listed 150 to 200 TCR beta chains as associated with cytomegalovirus. A group of highly shared sequence variants was considered likely to be a technical artifact of the sequencing pipeline. The authors suggested that the approach could potentially be generalized to other disease states and immunological phenotypes. Linkage disequilibrium might explain the correlated functional status among segregating V segments, but an unknown experimental factor could not be ruled out. Specific HLA alleles were associated with roughly 16,000 TCR beta sequences at a false discovery rate of 0.05 in a later analysis. A later genetic analysis associated a missense DCLRE1C variant with V-gene and J-gene trimming of TCR beta chains, and an independent cohort replicated the association. A further reported finding was that TCR beta sequences accurately predicted the HLA-A and HLA-B alleles for most subjects in the first cohort. HLA typing was unavailable for some donors at each locus, so association tests used only the typed subset. Cytomegalovirus status was reported to be diagnosed by the classifier with high specificity and sensitivity in both the original and validation cohorts. Across donors, most TCR sequences were observed very rarely, whereas some public TCRs were present in many individuals. Some IMGT-functional V segments, including TRBV6-2 and TRBV6-3, could not be distinguished by the 87-base-pair reads and were therefore excluded. In vitro tests confirmed that three of the cytomegalovirus-associated TCR beta chains recognize cytomegalovirus antigens. In a later analysis, HLA-associated TCR beta chains were found to be more clonally expanded and to have lower generation probabilities than equally common non-associated chains. In a later analysis, most CMV-associated TCR beta chains were found to appear HLA-restricted, with HLA associations seemingly driven largely by CMV exposure. According to a later analysis, parvovirus B19, influenza, CMV and Epstein-Barr virus appeared linked to several top co-occurrence clusters. The earlier analysis of 450 to 700 of the donors excluded some 15 rarely observed V segments, including chromosome 9 orphons, because counts were too low. According to a later analysis, TCR association rates differed among HLA loci, with DRB1 alleles showing the most associated TCRs and HLA-C alleles showing the fewest.

Preparation of the library involved the immunoSEQ multiplex PCR assay. For the multiplex PCR, a mixture combining 60 forward primers for TCR Vbeta segments and 13 reverse primers for TCR Jbeta segments was used. The CDR3 region of rearranged TCR beta genes was amplified from genomic DNA with a multiplex PCR assay. Amplified TCR beta libraries were sequenced as 87-base-pair reads on the Illumina HiSeq System. In the paper's pipeline: A later analysis counted about 80 million unique TCR beta chains across the 640 or so repertoires, and 10 million to 11 million of these chains were shared by at least two donors. Raw reads were error-corrected and collapsed into unique sequences with a nearest-neighbor algorithm that merged closely related sequences to remove PCR and sequencing errors. Alignment of CDR3 sequences to IMGT reference sequences was used to assign V, D and J gene segments. For a sequence to be retained, at least a six-nucleotide match to both a V gene segment and a J gene segment was required. A rearrangement was called productive if the CDR3 had no stop codons and remained in frame with V and J, and every other rearrangement was called non-productive. CDR3 was defined according to IMGT convention as the region running from the second conserved V-encoded cysteine to the conserved J-encoded phenylalanine. The earlier analysis of about 530 of the donors excluded any sequence lacking an unambiguous match to a single V gene segment. In an earlier analysis of several hundred of the donors, V segments were called functional above 56.7% productive rearrangements and were called segregating when the between-donor standard deviation exceeded 5%. To diagnose cytomegalovirus status from the catalog of TCR beta chain sequences, a statistical classification framework was built. V and J gene assignment, in a later analysis, came from comparing TCR nucleotide sequences with IMGT/GENE-DB human TR gene sequences. The TCRdist pipeline was used in a later analysis to assign CDR3 sequences and most-parsimonious VDJ recombination scenarios. In a later analysis, each TCR beta chain was defined by its CDR3 amino acid sequence together with its V-gene family, and reads without a unique V-gene family were excluded. A later analysis removed 592 highly shared, low-generation-probability nucleotide sequences to deal with suspected cross-contamination and a sequencing artifact. A later analysis calculated a clonal expansion index for each public chain from normalized within-repertoire ranks of inferred template counts. Generation probabilities in a later analysis came from a VDJ recombination model fitted to out-of-frame rearrangements, and those results were checked against IGoR. Hypergeometric tests were used in a later analysis to score TCR-TCR, TCR-HLA and TCR-CMV co-occurrence, with a repertoire-size bias correction applied to the TCR pairs. To estimate false discovery rates, a later analysis permuted the HLA or CMV assignments 20 times. A later analysis grouped co-occurring TCRs with DBSCAN, adding TCRdist sequence similarity when clustering within HLA-allele-positive subsets. For co-occurrence clustering, repertoires with fewer than 30,000 or more than 120,000 public chains were excluded, along with a handful of repertoires with anomalous nucleotide sharing. Drawn from immuneACCESS, this table holds only the in-frame rearrangements with V and J called that TCRdb kept. Clones are partly lost; checked studies trace under half to an unresolved V gene and leave the rest unexplained. V and J calls plus clone size are reproduced from that table; the DNA served to infer D and trimming. The sample table holds some 130,000 clones, of which 65% to 70% were seen once. The ten biggest clones cover 1.5% to 2% of the sample.

CDR1 and CDR2 are read off the germline V gene as SQVTM and ANQGSEA. The germline ends are 23 bases apart after V is trimmed by 6 bases and J by 6 bases. Counted from cysteine to phenylalanine, this CDR3 has 15 amino acids. Solely the CDR3 DNA is kept, with 45 bases framed from the first base. The cohort comprised 710 or so healthy bone marrow donors. Cohort members were all nominally healthy when sampled, although unrecorded immune exposures were likely present. CMV serostatus was positive for about 300 and negative for about 55% of the roughly 670 cohort members, and was not recorded for this donor. Every donor gave a peripheral blood sample, and the peripheral blood mononuclear cells from that sample were used for TCR beta sequencing. The Qiagen DNeasy Blood Extraction Kit was used to extract genomic DNA from the blood cell samples. This clone was detected only once. Which antigen it targets is not known. Base qualities were left out, and no much larger clone turns up one base away.

The sample taken for sequencing was PBMCs. The receptor was derived from a human donor in good health. The chain is assembled from TRBV29-1 and TRBJ1-2; the D region possibly corresponds to TRBD1 (5 bases align). The DNA is TGCAGCGTGGGGGGACTGGGTTCAGGTTCCAATGGCTACACCTTC. This sequence encodes CSVGGLGSGSNGYTF. The full variable domain, with segments outside the CDR3 supplied by the reference TRBV29-1 and TRBJ1-2 proteins, appears as SAVISQKPSRDICQRGTSLTIQCQVDSQVTMMFWYRQQPGQSLTLIATANQGSEATYESGFVIDKFPISRPNLTFSTLTVSNMSPEDSSIYLCSVGGLGSGSNGYTFGSGTRLTVV.